This T cell receptor (beta chain) was sequenced for a study of T cell repertoires in cytomegalovirus infection. The germline V gene has CDR1 LNHNV and CDR2 YYDKDF (reference sequence). V was trimmed by 6 bases and J by 8 bases, leaving 23 bases between them. This CDR3 is built from 16 residues. This clonotype came up a few times. Antigen: not known. In TCRdb, the reads were re-called with MiXCR into one record per CDR3 protein. Of about 900,000 distinct CDR3 sequences in the sample, 31% were seen once. The chain uses TRBV15 and TRBJ2-1; D is possibly TRBD2 (5 bases). Material: cultured CD8+ T cells from PBMCs, obtained from culture after CMV antigen stimulation. The sequence came from a human donor in good health (CMV status not recorded). Some clones in this sample may be carry-over from other donors' samples. In DNA form, the CDR3 reads TGTGCCACCAGTGTAGCGAGCAGTGATGGCTTCGATGAGCAGTTCTTC. Translating gives CATSVASSDGFDEQFF.